The subject of this entry is one T cell receptor (beta chain). The antigen remains undetermined. The sample comes from a study of graft-versus-host responses after intestinal transplantation. The wider study: Isolated intestinal, liver-intestinal, or multivisceral transplants had been given to the recipients. Study conclusions and caveats: Individuals who had graft-donor T cell macrochimerism had allografts that showed high graft-versus-host to host-versus-graft clonal ratios.

Generated by immunoSEQ multiplex PCR, the TCRdb table keeps only in-frame clones and is missing some. This table holds tens of thousands of clones, around nine tenths found once. This CDR3 is built from 13 residues. V dropped 7 bases and J dropped 4 bases, with 11 bases sitting between them. Germline CDR1 is LNHDA and CDR2 is SQIVND (reference sequence). Material: PBMCs, obtained 26 days after transplant. This TCR was sampled from a human patient who received an intestinal transplant, so some T cells may come from the graft donor. The chain uses TRBV19 and TRBJ1-5; D not certain. In DNA form, the CDR3 reads TGTGCCAGTACCCAACGCGGGAATCAGCCCCAGCATTTT. This gives the protein CASTQRGNQPQHF.